Listed below are T cell receptor beta chains from one sample, sequenced in a study of CD8+CD57+ T cells in acquired aplastic anemia. MiXCR, applied by TCRdb to the reads, yields one record per CDR3 protein. The top ten hold 7.8% of the sample, which has 200,000 to 250,000 distinct CDR3 sequences, roughly half seen once. Sequenced: sorted CD4+, CD8+, or CD8+CD57+ T cells (not recorded which) from PBMCs. The receptors stem from a human donor with aplastic anemia. The CDR3 runs from the conserved cysteine through the conserved F or W. The D gene is left open where the match is weak. The size of a clone is reported for some rows only, either as once, few or many, or as a class for expanded clones.

D: .
V: TRBV7-8
J: TRBJ2-1
size: many
DNA: TGTGCCAGCAGCTTAGGCAGCGGGCTTTACAATGAGCAGTTCTTC
CDR3: CASSLGSGLYNEQFF

D: .
V: TRBV30
J: TRBJ1-2
size: few
DNA: TGTGCCTGGAGTGAGGGGGTCCCCTATGGCTACACCTTC
CDR3: CAWSEGVPYGYTF

D: .
V: TRBV7-9
J: TRBJ1-2
size: .
DNA: TGTGCCAGCAGCTTGGGGGAATCTGGCTACACCTTC
CDR3: CASSLGESGYTF

D: TRBD1
V: TRBV7-9
J: TRBJ2-5
size: .
DNA: TGTGCCAGCAGCTCCATGGGACAGGCGGATCAGCCCCAGTACTTC
CDR3: CASSSMGQADQPQYF

D: .
V: TRBV20-1
J: TRBJ1-3
size: many
DNA: TGCAGTGCTAGAGAGGGAAACACCATATATTTT
CDR3: CSAREGNTIYF

D: .
V: TRBV6-5
J: TRBJ1-1
size: few
DNA: TGTGCCAGCAGTCGGGGAACAGGGCGGAACACTGAAGCTTTCTTT
CDR3: CASSRGTGRNTEAFF

D: TRBD2
V: TRBV10-3
J: TRBJ2-5
size: many
DNA: TGTGCCATCAGTGGCCCCGGGACTAGCGTGGAGTCGAGGGAGACCCAGTACTTC
CDR3: CAISGPGTSVESRETQYF

D: TRBD2
V: TRBV6-5
J: TRBJ2-7
size: .
DNA: TGTGCCAGCAGTTACCGGACTAGCGGGGGGTGGAGCGAGCAGTACTTC
CDR3: CASSYRTSGGWSEQYF

D: .
V: TRBV28
J: TRBJ1-1
size: .
DNA: TGTGCCAGCAGTTCTTTGACAGGGAACACTGAAGCTTTCTTT
CDR3: CASSSLTGNTEAFF

D: .
V: TRBV10-3
J: TRBJ1-1
size: few
DNA: TGTGCCATCAATGGCGCAGTGAACACTGAAGCTTTCTTT
CDR3: CAINGAVNTEAFF

D: .
V: TRBV12-3/TRBV12-4
J: TRBJ1-2
size: many
DNA: TGTGCCAGCAGTCCGAGCCCGGGAGGAAACTATGGCTACACCTTC
CDR3: CASSPSPGGNYGYTF

D: .
V: TRBV19
J: TRBJ1-6
size: few
DNA: TGTGCCAGTCTTGACAGTCCCTTTGGGCCCCTCCACTTT
CDR3: CASLDSPFGPLHF

D: TRBD2
V: TRBV27
J: TRBJ2-3
size: few
DNA: TGTGCCAGCAGTTTCCGCGGGACTAGCCTGGCAGATACGCAGTATTTT
CDR3: CASSFRGTSLADTQYF

D: .
V: TRBV7-9
J: TRBJ2-5
size: .
DNA: TGTGCCAGCAGCTCCAGGGTCAATGAGACCCAGTACTTC
CDR3: CASSSRVNETQYF

D: TRBD1
V: TRBV25-1
J: TRBJ1-4
size: .
DNA: TGTGCCACCAAAGACAGGGCCCTAGGAAAACTGTTTTTT
CDR3: CATKDRALGKLFF

D: .
V: TRBV7-2
J: TRBJ2-1
size: few
DNA: TGTGCCAGCAGCTGGACTAGCAGGGGGACTTCCTACAATGAGCAGTTCTTC
CDR3: CASSWTSRGTSYNEQFF

D: .
V: TRBV29-1
J: TRBJ1-6
size: .
DNA: TGCAGCGTTGGGCAGGGAGTGGATTCACCCCTCCACTTT
CDR3: CSVGQGVDSPLHF

D: TRBD1
V: TRBV5-1
J: TRBJ1-2
size: many
DNA: TGCGCCAGCAGCTTGGTTACGGGACAGGGTTTGCGCTACACCTTC
CDR3: CASSLVTGQGLRYTF

D: TRBD2
V: TRBV20-1
J: TRBJ2-3
size: once
DNA: TGCAGTGCGATAGCGGGTACGCAGTATTTT
CDR3: CSAIAGTQYF

D: .
V: TRBV12-3/TRBV12-4
J: TRBJ2-4
size: .
DNA: TGTGCCAGCAGTTTACCACGGCGTACCGAAAACATTCAGTACTTC
CDR3: CASSLPRRTENIQYF

D: .
V: TRBV14
J: TRBJ1-1
size: .
DNA: TGTGCCAGCGCAGGGCTAGTATTCGACACTGAAGCTTTCTTT
CDR3: CASAGLVFDTEAFF

D: TRBD1
V: TRBV19
J: TRBJ1-2
size: .
DNA: TGTGCCAGTCGCTTAGGGGGACAGGGCTTCAGCTACACCTTC
CDR3: CASRLGGQGFSYTF

D: .
V: TRBV5-1
J: TRBJ1-2
size: .
DNA: TGCGCCAGCAGCTCTCTCGACGGAGGCTATGGCTACACCTTC
CDR3: CASSSLDGGYGYTF

D: TRBD1
V: TRBV20-1
J: TRBJ2-3
size: many
DNA: TGCAGTGCTAGACCCCCACAGGGGCCCCCCTATACGCAGTATTTT
CDR3: CSARPPQGPPYTQYF

D: .
V: TRBV12-3/TRBV12-4
J: TRBJ2-2
size: many
DNA: TGTGCCAGCACCATAGGGGTTAGCACCGGGGAGCTGTTTTTT
CDR3: CASTIGVSTGELFF

D: .
V: TRBV11-2
J: TRBJ2-5
size: .
DNA: TGTGCCAGCAGCTTAGATCGTGGGTGTTTTGGGACCCAGTACTTC
CDR3: CASSLDRGCFGTQYF

D: TRBD1
V: TRBV19
J: TRBJ2-5
size: .
DNA: TGCGCCAGTACATCCGGGACAGGAGAAGAGACCCAGTACTTC
CDR3: CASTSGTGEETQYF

D: .
V: TRBV4-1
J: TRBJ1-1
size: many
DNA: TGCGCCAGCAGCCAAGATTCAGGCACTGAAGCTTTCTTT
CDR3: CASSQDSGTEAFF

D: TRBD2
V: TRBV14
J: TRBJ2-1
size: many
DNA: TGTGCCAGCAGCCAAGATGCTAGCGGGACCAACAATGAGCAGTTCTTC
CDR3: CASSQDASGTNNEQFF

D: .
V: TRBV19
J: TRBJ2-7
size: .
DNA: TGTGCCAGTAGTATAGGAGGGACAAGCTACGAGCAGTACTTC
CDR3: CASSIGGTSYEQYF

D: .
V: TRBV6-5
J: TRBJ1-4
size: many
DNA: TGTGCCAGCAGTCAATCCTCAGGGACGCCTAATGAAAAACTGTTTTTT
CDR3: CASSQSSGTPNEKLFF

D: .
V: TRBV20-1
J: TRBJ2-1
size: few
DNA: TGCAGTGCTAGAGGCATAGGGGCCTACAATGAGCAGTTCTTC
CDR3: CSARGIGAYNEQFF

D: TRBD2
V: TRBV11-3
J: TRBJ2-1
size: .
DNA: TGTGCCAGCAGCTGGGCCCAGGGACTAGCGTTCTATGAGCAGTTCTTC
CDR3: CASSWAQGLAFYEQFF

D: TRBD1
V: TRBV7-9
J: TRBJ1-4
size: .
DNA: TGTGCCAGCAGCTTAGTACAGGGGGACAGGGTAGAAAAACTGTTTTTT
CDR3: CASSLVQGDRVEKLFF

D: .
V: TRBV20-1
J: TRBJ2-6
size: .
DNA: TGCAGTGCGGGGAGCTCTGGGGCCAACGTCCTGACTTTC
CDR3: CSAGSSGANVLTF

D: TRBD1
V: TRBV20-1
J: TRBJ2-1
size: .
DNA: TGCAGTGCGCCCGACAGGGGCTACAATGAGCAGTTCTTC
CDR3: CSAPDRGYNEQFF

D: .
V: TRBV12-3/TRBV12-4
J: TRBJ2-2
size: many
DNA: TGTGCCAGCAGTTTAGGGGGGAACACCGGGGAGCTGTTTTTT
CDR3: CASSLGGNTGELFF

D: .
V: TRBV7-8
J: TRBJ1-4
size: once
DNA: TGTGCCTGCAGCTTAGAGCGCGTAAAACTGTTTTTT
CDR3: CACSLERVKLFF

D: .
V: TRBV19
J: TRBJ2-7
size: few
DNA: TGTGCCAGTAGTACGTCCCTAGGTGCCGAACAGTACTTC
CDR3: CASSTSLGAEQYF

D: .
V: TRBV6-5
J: TRBJ2-2
size: many
DNA: TGTGCCAGCAGGATATGGTCCGGGGAGCTGTTTTTT
CDR3: CASRIWSGELFF

D: .
V: TRBV20-1
J: TRBJ2-1
size: few
DNA: TGCAGTGCTAGAGATCCCGGGAGTTCTGACAATGAGCAGTTCTTC
CDR3: CSARDPGSSDNEQFF

D: .
V: TRBV5-4
J: TRBJ2-6
size: many
DNA: TGTGCCAGCAGCGACGGAGACTCTGGGGCCAACGTCCTGACTTTC
CDR3: CASSDGDSGANVLTF

D: .
V: TRBV9
J: TRBJ2-7
size: many
DNA: TGTGCCAGCAGCGTAGAGGAGGGGTGGGCCTACGAGCAGTACTTC
CDR3: CASSVEEGWAYEQYF

D: .
V: TRBV25-1
J: TRBJ2-6
size: many
DNA: TGTGCCAGCCGGAGAACTGGGGCCAACGTCCTGACTTTC
CDR3: CASRRTGANVLTF

D: .
V: TRBV6-5
J: TRBJ1-1
size: many
DNA: TGTGCCAGCAGTGCTGACAGATACACTGAAGCTTTCTTT
CDR3: CASSADRYTEAFF

D: TRBD1
V: TRBV12-3/TRBV12-4
J: TRBJ2-3
size: .
DNA: TGTGCCAGCAGCCTAGACAGGGATACAGATACGCAGTATTTT
CDR3: CASSLDRDTDTQYF

D: .
V: TRBV11-2
J: TRBJ2-7
size: many
DNA: TGTGCCAGCAGCTTCGGAGCCGGGCCTTCCTACGAGCAGTACTTC
CDR3: CASSFGAGPSYEQYF

D: TRBD2
V: TRBV6-1
J: TRBJ2-7
size: .
DNA: TGTGCCATCAGTGAAAATAGCGGGGGCTACGAGCAGTACTTC
CDR3: CAISENSGGYEQYF

D: TRBD2
V: TRBV20-1
J: TRBJ2-7
size: many
DNA: TGCAGTGCTAGAGATACAACTAGCGGAAGTTACGAGCAGTACTTC
CDR3: CSARDTTSGSYEQYF